Listed below are T cell receptor beta chains from one sample, sequenced in a study of immune evolution from preneoplasia to lung adenocarcinoma. TCRdb's table, derived via immunoSEQ multiplex PCR, lists solely in-frame clones and lacks some. The sample holds about 8,200 clones, 75% to 80% seen once. The sequencing sample was made of FFPE adjacent normal lung tissue. Receptors were obtained from a person aged 60 to 80 with lung adenocarcinoma. The CDR3 runs from the conserved cysteine through the conserved F or W. The order of the fields is CDR3 length, J gene, D gene, V gene, CDR3 protein. D genes are given only for firm matches.

14 | TRBJ1-2 | . | TRBV7-2 | CASSPRAGNYGYTF
11 | TRBJ2-7 | . | TRBV20-1 | CSATGAYEQYF
12 | TRBJ1-2 | . | TRBV30 | CAWSEREEGYTF
15 | TRBJ1-2 | . | TRBV9 | CASSVASGGNYGYTF
12 | TRBJ1-6 | . | TRBV6-6 | CAGRRDNSPLHF
15 | TRBJ1-3 | . | TRBV7-9 | CASSLGWVSGNTIYF
11 | TRBJ2-7 | TRBD2 | TRBV20-1 | CSGLADYEQYF
13 | TRBJ2-3 | . | TRBV5-4 | CASSLGGADTQYF
13 | TRBJ1-4 | . | TRBV28 | CAGSGGQIEKLFF
14 | TRBJ2-7 | . | TRBV11-2 | CASSLGHSSYEQYF
19 | TRBJ2-2 | TRBD2 | TRBV4-1 | CASSQGPLSSGRATGELFF
15 | TRBJ1-2 | TRBD1 | TRBV7-8 | CASSSLRQGYYGYTF
15 | TRBJ2-1 | TRBD2 | TRBV5-6 | CASSGGLAGGNEQFF
15 | TRBJ2-7 | . | TRBV29-1 | CSVEDPWTDSYEQYF
14 | TRBJ2-1 | . | TRBV6-4 | CASSEGREGHEQFF
16 | TRBJ2-5 | . | TRBV4-1 | CASSQAPNSTPSAQYF
11 | TRBJ2-7 | . | TRBV18 | CASSPAREQYF
17 | TRBJ2-5 | TRBD2 | TRBV25-1 | CASSDPLAGRRWETQYF
15 | TRBJ1-6 | . | TRBV9 | CASSVAIGGNSPLHF
14 | TRBJ2-7 | . | TRBV27 | CASSSRQALTRQYF
13 | TRBJ2-5 | . | TRBV30 | CAWSVGRRETQYF
11 | TRBJ2-7 | . | TRBV20-1 | CSGGERYEQYF
14 | TRBJ2-5 | . | TRBV25-1 | CASGRDGALKTQYF